These 20 T cell receptor beta chains came from one sample sequenced in a study of blood T cells in healthy people across ages. A second 7 to 11 cycle PCR used barcoded and J-beta primers. TCRdb re-analysed the 5' RACE reads in MiXCR, keeping a single row per CDR3 protein. The repertoire holds about 1.4 million distinct CDR3 sequences, with around 59% as singletons. Sequenced sample: blood. Receptors originate from a man aged 18 to 30 in good health.

This chain uses TRBV7-9 with TRBJ2-7; TRBD1 aligns across 11 bases. Gene TRBJ2-1 matches the end of the DNA better, so the J call may be wrong. The length of the CDR3 is 16 residues. Germline CDR1 is SEHNR and CDR2 is FQNEAQ (reference sequence). Here the CDR3 reads CASSLGSGQGAGEQFF. Here the CDR3 DNA reads TGTGCCAGCAGTCTGGGGTCCGGACAGGGGGCGGGTGAGCAGTTCTTC.

This clonotype was seen more than once but under ten times. The chain is built from TRBV6-2 or TRBV6-3 and TRBJ2-1; D tentatively reads TRBD1 or TRBD2 (5 bases each). The germline CDR1 and CDR2 sequences are MNHEY and SVGEGT. The CDR3 consists of 12 residues. Trimming pared 8 bases from V and 8 bases from J, leaving 13 bases between. The CDR3 loop reads CASRGLAYEQFF. The CDR3 DNA follows: TGTGCCAGCCGGGGCCTAGCTTATGAGCAGTTCTTC.

CDR3 coding DNA: TGCGCCAGCAGCTTTCCCCCCGGGGGCGGGAACTCCTACAATGAGCAGTTCTTC. It yields the protein CASSFPPGGGNSYNEQFF. The rearrangement joins TRBV5-1 to TRBJ2-1; D assignment may be TRBD1 or TRBD2 (6 bases each). The V and J ends lost 2 bases and 0 bases respectively, with 18 bases between them. The V gene's germline CDR1 is SGHRS and CDR2 YFSETQ. This CDR3 contains 18 residues.

The rearrangement joins TRBV12-3 or TRBV12-4 to TRBJ2-7; D remains ambiguous. V shed 6 bases and J shed 3 bases, with 15 bases lying between them. This CDR3 has 14 residues. The CDR3 coding sequence is TGTGCCAGCAGCCCATCATGGATGGTCTACGAGCAGTACTTC. Translated: CASSPSWMVYEQYF.

This chain links TRBV7-9 with TRBJ2-5; 7 bases map to TRBD1. The V gene end was trimmed by 10 bases and the J gene end by 2 bases; junction bases not matched to a gene: 7. CDR3 length equals 13 residues. Germline values: CDR1 SEHNR, CDR2 FQNEAQ (reference sequence). CDR3 nucleotides: TGTGCCACCAGGGGGAGTACTCAAGAGACCCAGTACTTC. This codes for CATRGSTQETQYF.

The chain uses TRBV10-3 and TRBJ2-5, with D hard to call. The germline V gene has CDR1 ENHRY and CDR2 SYGVKD. Trimming cost V 3 bases and J 11 bases, with 13 bases left between them. This CDR3 region has 12 residues. The CDR3 DNA reads TGTGCCATCAGTGAACTCGCCAATGAGCAGTACTTC. Its translation is CAISELANEQYF.

V is TRBV24-1 and J is TRBJ2-1; TRBD1 aligns across 8 bases. The length of the CDR3 is 14 residues. Germline trimming cut 8 bases from V and 6 bases from J; bases unmatched to any gene: 8. CDR1 is KGHDR and CDR2 is SFDVKD in the germline V gene. The CDR3 bases are TGTGCCACCATCTCCGGGACAGGATCCAATGAGCAGTTCTTC. It codes for CATISGTGSNEQFF.

The rearrangement links TRBV2 to TRBJ1-1; D gene ambiguous. From germline, CDR1 is SNHLY and CDR2 FYNNEI. Trimming left V 6 bases short and J 0 bases short, with 11 bases between. The CDR3 consists of 14 residues. CDR3 residues: CASSQTQLNTEAFF. The CDR3 DNA is TGTGCCAGCAGCCAGACCCAACTGAACACTGAAGCTTTCTTT.

The gene calls are TRBV6-6 and TRBJ2-1, with D uncertain. The germline V gene has CDR1 MNHNY and CDR2 SVGAGI (reference sequence). Trimming removed 4 bases from V and 8 bases from J, with 15 bases in between. The CDR3 contains 14 residues. CDR3 nucleotides: TGTGCCAGCAGTTTTGGCCGCCTTAGTGATGAGCAGTTCTTC. Translated: CASSFGRLSDEQFF.

The chain uses TRBV10-2 and TRBJ1-6, with no clear D. Germline V CDR1 and CDR2: WSHSY, SAAADI. The CDR3 runs 13 residues. Trimming cost V 3 bases and J 7 bases, with 7 bases left between them. The CDR3, as DNA: TGCGCCAGCAGTGACCTCCAAAATTCACCCCTCCACTTT. Its translation: CASSDLQNSPLHF.

The chain couples TRBV29-1 to TRBJ2-1; TRBD2 matches 9 bases. Germline CDR1 and CDR2: SQVTM and ANQGSEA. This CDR3 has 17 amino acids. V shed 1 base, J shed 6 bases, and the junction held 13 bases outside the gene matches. The CDR3 DNA reads TGCAGCGTTGAAGGCCCACCGACTAGCGGCTCGCGCAATGAGCAGTTCTTC. The encoded protein is CSVEGPPTSGSRNEQFF.

About this clonotype: An end of the junction differs from the germline gene, which may be a read error. V and J are TRBV29-1 and TRBJ2-5; D unresolved. The CDR3 is made up of 15 amino acids. The germline gives CDR1 SQVTM, CDR2 ANQGSEA. CDR3: CSVQDSGRPRETQYF. The CDR3 nucleotides read TGCAGCGTTCAAGACTCCGGACGGCCTAGGGAGACCCAGTACTTC.

The rearrangement uses TRBV20-1 and TRBJ2-5; 14 bases fit TRBD2. The trim removed 1 base at V and 1 base at J, leaving 5 bases unmatched. CDR1 DFQATT and CDR2 SNEGSKA come from the germline V gene (reference sequence). This CDR3 spans 17 amino acids. The chain's CDR3 is CSARVSGLAGGQETQYF. The CDR3 nucleotides are TGCAGTGCTAGAGTTTCCGGACTAGCGGGGGGCCAAGAGACCCAGTACTTC.

This chain uses TRBV2 with TRBJ1-2; D is possibly TRBD1 (5 bases). In germline, CDR1 is SNHLY, CDR2 FYNNEI. The CDR3 sequence is 13 residues long. V was pared by 6 bases and J by 3 bases, with 11 bases between. The CDR3 nucleotides read TGTGCCAGCAGGTTTCGAGGGGACTATGGCTACACCTTC. This translates into CASRFRGDYGYTF. The complete variable domain, with remaining parts taken from reference TRBV2 and TRBJ1-2, reads EPEVTQTPSHQVTQMGQEVILRCVPISNHLYFYWYRQILGQKVEFLVSFYNNEISEKSEIFDDQFSVERPDGSNFTLKIRSTKLEDSAMYFCASRFRGDYGYTFGSGTRLTVV.

This chain connects TRBV15 to TRBJ2-3; no definite D call. The V and J ends lost 3 bases and 6 bases respectively, with 13 bases between them. Germline assignment: CDR1 LNHNV and CDR2 YYDKDF (reference sequence). This CDR3 is 14 amino acids long. The CDR3 coding sequence is TGTGCCACCAGCAGCGAGAGGTCAGGTGATACGCAGTATTTT. Encoded protein: CATSSERSGDTQYF. Using reference TRBV15 and TRBJ2-3 for the parts outside the CDR3, the full variable domain is DAMVIQNPRYQVTQFGKPVTLSCSQTLNHNVMYWYQQKSSQAPKLLFHYYDKDFNNEADTPDNFQSRRPNTSFCFLDIRSPGLGDTAMYLCATSSERSGDTQYFGPGTRLTVL.

The chain uses TRBV20-1 and TRBJ2-4; perhaps TRBD2 as D (5 bases). The length of the CDR3 is 13 residues. V lost 4 bases to trimming and J lost 10 bases, with 17 bases between them. Looked up from germline, CDR1 is DFQATT and CDR2 is SNEGSKA (reference sequence). The CDR3 reads CSAISGRWEIQYF. CDR3 coding DNA: TGCAGTGCTATATCTGGGCGGTGGGAGATTCAGTACTTC.

V gene TRBV7-9 combines with J gene TRBJ2-5; a weak D match, TRBD2 (5 bases). The CDR3 is 15 residues long. CDR1 and CDR2 from the germline V gene are SEHNR and FQNEAQ (reference sequence). V lost 2 bases and J 4 bases, leaving 14 bases between the germline ends. CDR3 in DNA: TGTGCCAGCAGCTTATCCGGGAACCGGGGAGAGACCCAGTACTTC. The encoded protein is CASSLSGNRGETQYF.

The CDR3 nucleotides are TGTGCCAGCAGTTTTCATCCCTCGAGGAGGAACACTGAAGCTTTCTTT. Protein: CASSFHPSRRNTEAFF. The chain links TRBV27 to TRBJ1-1; D call uncertain. Deletions cut 3 bases from V and 1 base from J, with 15 bases between. Germline CDR1 MNHEY, CDR2 SMNVEV (reference sequence). The CDR3 extends over 16 amino acids.

This chain links TRBV7-2 with TRBJ1-4, with D uncertain. CDR1 is SGHTA and CDR2 is FQGNSA in the germline V gene. The CDR3 extends over 12 amino acids. V lost 1 base and J 7 bases, leaving 4 bases between the germline ends. The CDR3 DNA reads as TGTGCCAGCAGCTTAGTGCCTGAAAAACTGTTTTTT. Residues: CASSLVPEKLFF.

CDR3 amino acids: CSILALDEQYF. As DNA, the CDR3 is TGCAGTATTCTAGCTCTCGACGAGCAGTACTTC. The V gene is TRBV20-1, the J gene TRBJ2-7, with D maybe TRBD2 (5 bases). The CDR3 has 11 amino acids. From germline, CDR1 is DFQATT and CDR2 SNEGSKA (reference sequence). Trimming took off 8 bases at V and 5 bases at J, with 13 bases between the two ends.